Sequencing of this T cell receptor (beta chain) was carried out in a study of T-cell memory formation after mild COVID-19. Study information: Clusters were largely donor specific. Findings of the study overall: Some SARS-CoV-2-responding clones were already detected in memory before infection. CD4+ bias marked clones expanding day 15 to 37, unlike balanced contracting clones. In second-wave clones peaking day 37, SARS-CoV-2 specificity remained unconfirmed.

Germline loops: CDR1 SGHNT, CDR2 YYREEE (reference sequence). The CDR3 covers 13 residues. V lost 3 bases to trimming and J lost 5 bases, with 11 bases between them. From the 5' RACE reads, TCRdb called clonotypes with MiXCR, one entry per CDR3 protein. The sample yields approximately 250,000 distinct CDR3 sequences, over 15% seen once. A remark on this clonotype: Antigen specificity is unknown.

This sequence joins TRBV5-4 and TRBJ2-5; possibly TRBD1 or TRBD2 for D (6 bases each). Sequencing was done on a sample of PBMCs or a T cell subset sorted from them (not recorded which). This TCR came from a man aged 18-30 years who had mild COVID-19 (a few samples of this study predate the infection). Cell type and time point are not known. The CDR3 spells CASSYRGAETQYF. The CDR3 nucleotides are TGTGCCAGCAGCTATAGGGGGGCGGAGACCCAGTACTTC.